This T cell receptor beta chain appears in the sequencing data of a study of blood T cell repertoires in COVID-19. On the study more broadly: The United States, Italy and Spain supplied acute and convalescent COVID-19 samples. T cells, B-cell-depleted T cells, or PBMCs provided the cDNA or gDNA that served as material.

The CDR3 totals 13 residues. The V segment lost 6 bases and the J segment 6 bases; nucleotides outside the gene matches: 8. The germline CDR1 and CDR2 sequences are LNHDA and SQIVND (reference sequence). This clone was observed a few times. Per the authors' pipeline: Using reference gene primer amplification, nucleated cell counts were estimated. The data were produced by immunoSEQ multiplex PCR, yet TCRdb's version contains in-frame clones alone and is incomplete. Clone size and V and J calls were adopted from that table, with D and trimming inferred from the DNA. This table holds around 65,000 clones, roughly three quarters found once.

The chain links TRBV19 to TRBJ2-7; 7 positions agree with TRBD1. Material for sequencing was peripheral blood. This TCR came from a human donor in a cohort sampled during active COVID-19. In DNA, the CDR3 is TGTGCCAGTAGAAGGACAGGCTCTGTCGAGCAGTACTTC. It is translated as CASRRTGSVEQYF.